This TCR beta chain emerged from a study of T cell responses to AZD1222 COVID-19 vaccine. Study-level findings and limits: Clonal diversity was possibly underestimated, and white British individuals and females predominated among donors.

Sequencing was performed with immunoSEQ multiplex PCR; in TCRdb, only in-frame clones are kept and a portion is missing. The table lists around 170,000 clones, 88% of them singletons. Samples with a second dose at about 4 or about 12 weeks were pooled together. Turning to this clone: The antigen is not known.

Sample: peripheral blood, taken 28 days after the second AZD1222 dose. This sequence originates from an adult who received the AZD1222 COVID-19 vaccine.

The CDR3 spells CASSKALDGTGHQETQYF. The DNA for the CDR3 is TGTGCCAGCAGCAAAGCGCTCGACGGGACAGGCCACCAAGAGACCCAGTACTTC. V is TRBV21-1 and J is TRBJ2-5; TRBD1, the D gene given by the table, was not confirmed from the DNA. TRBV21-1 is classified as a pseudogene. This CDR3 region has 18 residues.